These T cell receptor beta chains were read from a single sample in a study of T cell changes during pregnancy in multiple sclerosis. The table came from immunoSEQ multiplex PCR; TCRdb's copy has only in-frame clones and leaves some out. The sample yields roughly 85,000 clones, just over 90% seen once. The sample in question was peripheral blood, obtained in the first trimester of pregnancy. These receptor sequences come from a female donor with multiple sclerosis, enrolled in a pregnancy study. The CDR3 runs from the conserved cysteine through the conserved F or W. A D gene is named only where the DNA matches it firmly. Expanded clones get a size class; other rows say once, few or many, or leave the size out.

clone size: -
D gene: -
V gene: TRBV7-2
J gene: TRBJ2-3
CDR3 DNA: TGTGCCAGCAGCTTCGGCAGGGAGGGCACAGATACGCAGTATTTT
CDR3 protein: CASSFGREGTDTQYF

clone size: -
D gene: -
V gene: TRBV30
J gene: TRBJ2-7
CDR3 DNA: TGTGCCTGGAGTGGACAGAGCTTGTCCTACGAGCAGTACTTC
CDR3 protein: CAWSGQSLSYEQYF

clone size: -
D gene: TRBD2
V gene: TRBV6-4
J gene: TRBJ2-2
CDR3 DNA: TGTGCCAGCAGTCCGGGACTAGGGGTCGGGGAGCTGTTTTTT
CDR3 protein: CASSPGLGVGELFF

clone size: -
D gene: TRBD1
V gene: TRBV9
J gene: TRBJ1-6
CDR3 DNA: TGTGCCAGCAGCGCCGACGGGACAGGCCACTCACCCCTCCACTTT
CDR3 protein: CASSADGTGHSPLHF

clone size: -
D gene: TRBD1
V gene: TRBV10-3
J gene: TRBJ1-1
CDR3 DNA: TGTGCCATCAAGGGACAGGGGAACACTGAAGCTTTCTTT
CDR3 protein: CAIKGQGNTEAFF

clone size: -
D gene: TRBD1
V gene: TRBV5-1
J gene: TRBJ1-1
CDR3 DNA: TGCGCCAGCAGCGGGGCCACAGGGGGGACTGAAGCTTTCTTT
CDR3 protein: CASSGATGGTEAFF

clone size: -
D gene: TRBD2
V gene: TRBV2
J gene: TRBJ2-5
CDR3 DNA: TGTGCCAGCAGTGGTGCGAAGCTGTGGCGGGGGGGAGGAGAGACCCAGTACTTC
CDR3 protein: CASSGAKLWRGGGETQYF

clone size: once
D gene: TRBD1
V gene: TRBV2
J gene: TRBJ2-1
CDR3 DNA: TGTGCCAGCAGTGTGGGACAGGGGGTCGATGAGCAGTTCTTC
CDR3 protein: CASSVGQGVDEQFF

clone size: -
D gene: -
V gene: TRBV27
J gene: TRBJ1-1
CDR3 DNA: TGTGCCAGCAGGACGGGGGTCTATGAAGCTTTCTTT
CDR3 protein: CASRTGVYEAFF

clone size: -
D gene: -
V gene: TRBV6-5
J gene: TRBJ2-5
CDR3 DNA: TGTGCCAGCAGTTACTCTCCAGGGAAAGAGACCCAGTACTTC
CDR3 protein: CASSYSPGKETQYF

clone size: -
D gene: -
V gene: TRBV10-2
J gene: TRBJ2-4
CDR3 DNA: TGCGCCAGCAGCGGGGGGCGCGACGCCAAAAACATTCAGTACTTC
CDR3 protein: CASSGGRDAKNIQYF

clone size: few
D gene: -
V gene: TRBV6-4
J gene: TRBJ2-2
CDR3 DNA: TGTGCCAGCTCCCCAGGGGACACCGGGGAGCTGTTTTTT
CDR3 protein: CASSPGDTGELFF

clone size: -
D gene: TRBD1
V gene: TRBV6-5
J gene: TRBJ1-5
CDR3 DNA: TGTGCCAGCAGAGAGACAGGGAATAGCAATCAGCCCCAGCATTTT
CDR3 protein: CASRETGNSNQPQHF

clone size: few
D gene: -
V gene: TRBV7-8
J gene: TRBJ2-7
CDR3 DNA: TGTGCCAGCAGCTTTGATGTCAGGCAGACCTACGAGCAGTACTTC
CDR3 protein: CASSFDVRQTYEQYF

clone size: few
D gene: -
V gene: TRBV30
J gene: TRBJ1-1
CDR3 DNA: TGTGCCTGGAGTCCCCCGAGTTGGTTAGAAGCTTTCTTT
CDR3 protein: CAWSPPSWLEAFF

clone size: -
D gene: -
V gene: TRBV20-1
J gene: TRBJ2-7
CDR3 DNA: TGCAGCCAAAGCAAAGCATCCGAGCAGTACTTC
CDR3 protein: CSQSKASEQYF

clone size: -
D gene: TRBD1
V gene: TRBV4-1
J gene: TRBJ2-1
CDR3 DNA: TGCGCCAGCAGCCAAGCCCATACAGGGGGCAGGGAGGGTGAGCAGTTCTTC
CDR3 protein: CASSQAHTGGREGEQFF

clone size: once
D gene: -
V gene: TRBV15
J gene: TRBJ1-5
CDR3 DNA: TGTGCCACCAGCAGAAAAGGGGATCAGCCCCAGCATTTT
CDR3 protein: CATSRKGDQPQHF

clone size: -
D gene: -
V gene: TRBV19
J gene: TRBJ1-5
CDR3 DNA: TGTGCCAGTAGTATCGGGGGGAATCAGCCCCAGCATTTT
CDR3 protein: CASSIGGNQPQHF

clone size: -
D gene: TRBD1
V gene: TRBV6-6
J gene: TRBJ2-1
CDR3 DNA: TGTGCCAGCAGTTACTTGGACAGGGAGACCTACAATGAGCAGTTCTTC
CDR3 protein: CASSYLDRETYNEQFF